The 8 T cell receptor beta chains reported below all come from one sample, sequenced in a study of T cell responses to AZD1222 COVID-19 vaccine. Here immunoSEQ multiplex PCR was the method, and the copy in TCRdb shows in-frame clones only, minus some. The sample yields some 160,000 clones, 91% seen once. The sequencing here drew on peripheral blood, taken on day 0 of AZD1222 vaccination. Receptor source: an adult in good health.

This sequence joins TRBV6-5 and TRBJ2-2; 9 bases line up with TRBD2. The germline V gene has CDR1 MNHEY and CDR2 SVGAGI. J lost 4 bases, V lost 4 bases, and 4 bases had no gene match. The CDR3 is made up of 15 amino acids. The CDR3 sequence is CASSFSGRSTGELFF. The CDR3 DNA sequence: TGTGCCAGCAGTTTTAGCGGGAGAAGCACCGGGGAGCTGTTTTTT.

The chain has TRBV9 and TRBJ1-1; unclear D gene. This CDR3 has 13 amino acids. Germline CDR1 and CDR2: SGDLS and YYNGEE. The V and J ends lost 1 base and 0 bases respectively, with 4 bases between them. The DNA of the CDR3 is TGTGCCAGCAGCGTAACGGTGAACACTGAAGCTTTCTTT. As protein: CASSVTVNTEAFF. Supplemented by reference TRBV9 and TRBJ1-1, the full variable domain reads DSGVTQTPKHLITATGQRVTLRCSPRSGDLSVYWYQQSLDQGLQFLIQYYNGEERAKGNILERFSAQQFPDLHSELNLSSLELGDSALYFCASSVTVNTEAFFGQGTRLTVV.

CDR3 amino acids: CSVEELTGRFNEQFF. CDR3 in DNA: TGCAGCGTTGAAGAGCTGACAGGCCGGTTCAATGAGCAGTTCTTC. V usage is TRBV29-1 and J usage is TRBJ2-1, with D possibly being TRBD1 (6 bases). The germline V gene encodes CDR1 SQVTM and CDR2 ANQGSEA. Between the trimmed V and J ends, which lost 0 bases and 6 bases, there was a span of 15 bases. The length of the CDR3 is 15 residues.

This clone was observed a single time. This rearrangement joins TRBV7-9 to TRBJ2-1, with 7 bases aligning to TRBD2. CDR1 SEHNR and CDR2 FQNEAQ come from the germline V gene (reference sequence). With V trimmed by 2 bases and J by 4 bases, 5 bases remained unmatched. This CDR3 spans 15 amino acids. The CDR3 coding sequence is TGTGCCAGCAGCTTAATCCTTAGCGGGTACAATGAGCAGTTCTTC. This gives the protein CASSLILSGYNEQFF.

A few counts support this clone. This chain links TRBV5-4 with TRBJ2-1, with 7 nucleotides matching TRBD2. CDR1 and CDR2 from the germline V gene are SGHNT and YYREEE (reference sequence). After removal of 0 bases from V and 10 bases from J, the junction contained 10 bases not matched to a gene. The CDR3 contains 15 residues. CDR3 DNA sequence: TGTGCCAGCAGCTTGGGGGTCTCAGGCGGGAGCGAGCAGTTCTTC. Translated, it gives CASSLGVSGGSEQFF.

The chain is built from TRBV20-1 and TRBJ1-5; D unclear. In germline, CDR1 is DFQATT, CDR2 SNEGSKA (reference sequence). CDR3 size: 10 residues. The V and J ends lost 3 bases and 11 bases respectively, with 8 bases between them. The CDR3 is CSARSVTQHF. In DNA form, the CDR3 reads TGCAGTGCTAGGTCGGTGACCCAGCATTTT.

V gene TRBV27 combines with J gene TRBJ1-5; perhaps TRBD1 as D (5 bases). V dropped 5 bases and J dropped 3 bases, with 20 bases sitting between them. CDR1 is MNHEY and CDR2 is SMNVEV in the germline V gene (reference sequence). The CDR3 totals 17 residues. CDR3 nucleotides: TGTGCCAGCAGTCCGGTCAGGGTGAGGTTTTCCAATCAGCCCCAGCATTTT. It codes for CASSPVRVRFSNQPQHF.

This sequence joins TRBV29-1 and TRBJ2-7, with D perhaps TRBD1 (5 bases). Germline-derived CDR1 and CDR2 are SQVTM and ANQGSEA. V lost 4 bases, J lost 5 bases, and 15 bases lay in between. This CDR3 spans 13 amino acids. CDR3 in DNA: TGCAGCGTTGTTGGCCAGGGATTCCACGAGCAGTACTTC. This gives the protein CSVVGQGFHEQYF.